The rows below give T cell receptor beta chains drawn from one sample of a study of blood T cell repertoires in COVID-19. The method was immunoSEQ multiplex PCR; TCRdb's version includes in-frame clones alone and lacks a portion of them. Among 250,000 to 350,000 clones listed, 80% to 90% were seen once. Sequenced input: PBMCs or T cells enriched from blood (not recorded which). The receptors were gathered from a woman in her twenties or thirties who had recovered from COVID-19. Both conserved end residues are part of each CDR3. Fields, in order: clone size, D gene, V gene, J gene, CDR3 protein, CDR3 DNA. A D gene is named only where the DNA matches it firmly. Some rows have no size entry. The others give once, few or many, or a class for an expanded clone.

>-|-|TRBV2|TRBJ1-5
CASSPGGGVNQPQHF
TGTGCCAGCAGCCCCGGAGGGGGGGTCAATCAGCCCCAGCATTTT
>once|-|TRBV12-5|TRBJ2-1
CASGLDYSVRQGGVNEQFF
TGTGCTAGTGGTTTGGACTACTCCGTAAGACAGGGCGGGGTTAATGAGCAGTTCTTC
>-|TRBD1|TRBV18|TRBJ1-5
CASSPLDRGGNQPQHF
TGTGCCAGCTCACCCCTCGACAGGGGTGGAAATCAGCCCCAGCATTTT
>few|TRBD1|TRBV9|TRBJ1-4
CASSAGTGGEKLFF
TGTGCCAGCAGCGCGGGGACAGGGGGAGAAAAACTGTTTTTT
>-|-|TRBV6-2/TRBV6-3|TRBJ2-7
CASSYSEGAPAWMRQYF
TGTGCCAGCAGTTACTCGGAAGGGGCCCCCGCTTGGATGAGGCAGTACTTC
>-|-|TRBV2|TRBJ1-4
CASRRDITTNEKLFF
TGTGCCAGCAGGAGGGACATCACAACTAATGAAAAACTGTTTTTT
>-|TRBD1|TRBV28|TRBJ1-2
CASSSLNRGIDYGYTF
TGTGCCAGCAGTTCGTTAAACAGGGGAATAGACTATGGCTACACCTTC
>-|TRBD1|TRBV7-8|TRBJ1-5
CASSSGQAFPQHF
TGTGCCAGCAGCTCGGGACAGGCCTTCCCCCAGCATTTT
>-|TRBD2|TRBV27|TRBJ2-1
CASSLLFSGGKNEQFF
TGTGCCAGCAGTTTACTATTTAGCGGGGGTAAGAATGAGCAGTTCTTC
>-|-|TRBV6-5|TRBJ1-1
CASSYGGGGEAFF
TGTGCCAGCAGTTACGGGGGAGGGGGTGAAGCTTTCTTT